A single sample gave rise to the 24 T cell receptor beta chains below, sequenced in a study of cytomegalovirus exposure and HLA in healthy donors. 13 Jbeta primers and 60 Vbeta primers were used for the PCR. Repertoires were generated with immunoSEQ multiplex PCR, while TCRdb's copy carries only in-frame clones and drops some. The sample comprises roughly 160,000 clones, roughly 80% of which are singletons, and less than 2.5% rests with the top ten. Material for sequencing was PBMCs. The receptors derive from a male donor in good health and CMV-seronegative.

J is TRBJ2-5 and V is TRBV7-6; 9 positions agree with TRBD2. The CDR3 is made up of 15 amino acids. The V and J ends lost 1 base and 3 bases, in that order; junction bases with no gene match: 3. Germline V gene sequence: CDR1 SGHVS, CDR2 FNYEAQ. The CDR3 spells CASSLEASGEETQYF. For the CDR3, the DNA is TGTGCCAGCAGCTTAGAGGCTAGCGGGGAAGAGACCCAGTACTTC. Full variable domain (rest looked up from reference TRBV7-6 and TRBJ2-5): GAGVSQSPRYKVTKRGQDVALRCDPISGHVSLYWYRQALGQGPEFLTYFNYEAQQDKSGLPNDRFSAERPEGSISTLTIQRTEQRDSAMYRCASSLEASGEETQYFGPGTRLLVL.

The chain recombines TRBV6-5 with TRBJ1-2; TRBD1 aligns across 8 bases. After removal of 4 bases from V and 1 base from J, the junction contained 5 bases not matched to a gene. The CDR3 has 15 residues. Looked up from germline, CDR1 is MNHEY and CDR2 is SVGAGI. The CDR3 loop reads CASSSGTGINYGYTF. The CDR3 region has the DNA TGTGCCAGCAGTTCCGGGACAGGTATTAACTATGGCTACACCTTC.

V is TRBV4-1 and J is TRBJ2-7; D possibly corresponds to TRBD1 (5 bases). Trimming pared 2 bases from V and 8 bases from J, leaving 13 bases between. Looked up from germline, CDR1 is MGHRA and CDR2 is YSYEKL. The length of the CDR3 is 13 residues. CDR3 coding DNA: TGCGCCAGCAGCCAAAGGGGTGGGGTACAGCAGTACTTC. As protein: CASSQRGGVQQYF.

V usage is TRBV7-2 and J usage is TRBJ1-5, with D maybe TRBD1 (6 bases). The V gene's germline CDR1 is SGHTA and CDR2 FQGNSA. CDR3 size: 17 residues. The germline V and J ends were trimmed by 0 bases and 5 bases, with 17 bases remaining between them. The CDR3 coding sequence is TGTGCCAGCAGCTTAGCTGGGACACCGTCCTTGCATCAGCCCCAGCATTTT. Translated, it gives CASSLAGTPSLHQPQHF.

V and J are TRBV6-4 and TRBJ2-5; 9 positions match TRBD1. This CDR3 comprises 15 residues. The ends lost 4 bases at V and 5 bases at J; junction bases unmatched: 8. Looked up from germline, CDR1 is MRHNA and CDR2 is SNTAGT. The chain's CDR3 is CASSAGTGWGETQYF. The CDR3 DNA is TGTGCCAGCAGTGCCGGGACAGGGTGGGGTGAGACCCAGTACTTC.

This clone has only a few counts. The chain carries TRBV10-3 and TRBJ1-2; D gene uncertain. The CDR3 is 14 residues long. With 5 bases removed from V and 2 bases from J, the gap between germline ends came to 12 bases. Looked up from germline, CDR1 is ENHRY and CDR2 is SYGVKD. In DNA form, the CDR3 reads TGTGCCATCAGTAACCGGGAAAAGAACTATGGCTACACCTTC. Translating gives CAISNREKNYGYTF.

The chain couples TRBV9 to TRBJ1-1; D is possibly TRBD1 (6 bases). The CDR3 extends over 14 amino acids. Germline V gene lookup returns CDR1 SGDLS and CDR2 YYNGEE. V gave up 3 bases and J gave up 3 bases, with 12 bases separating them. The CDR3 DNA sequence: TGTGCCAGCAGCGGACCCGACAGGTACACTGAAGCTTTCTTT. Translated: CASSGPDRYTEAFF.

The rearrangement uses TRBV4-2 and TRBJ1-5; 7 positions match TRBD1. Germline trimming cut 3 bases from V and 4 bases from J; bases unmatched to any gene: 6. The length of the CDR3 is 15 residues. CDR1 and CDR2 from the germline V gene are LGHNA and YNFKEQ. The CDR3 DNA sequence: TGTGCCAGCAGCCATGCGACAGGGATTAATCAGCCCCAGCATTTT. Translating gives CASSHATGINQPQHF.

As DNA, the CDR3 is TGTGCCAGCAGCGTAGGGGCGGGGGTAAGAGAGACCCAGTACTTC. Translating gives CASSVGAGVRETQYF. J is TRBJ2-5 and V is TRBV9, with 7 bases lining up with TRBD2. The CDR3 runs to 15 residues. Looked up from germline, CDR1 is SGDLS and CDR2 is YYNGEE. The V and J ends lost 0 bases and 4 bases, in that order; junction bases with no gene match: 6.

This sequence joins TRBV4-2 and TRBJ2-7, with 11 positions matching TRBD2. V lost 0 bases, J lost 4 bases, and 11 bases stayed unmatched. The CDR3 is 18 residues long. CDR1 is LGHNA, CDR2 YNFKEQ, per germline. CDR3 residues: CASSQDLLAGGDVYEQYF. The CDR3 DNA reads TGTGCCAGCAGCCAAGATCTCCTAGCGGGAGGAGACGTGTACGAGCAGTACTTC.

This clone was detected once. The CDR3 loop reads CAPLTPQGGSNQPQHF. In DNA, the CDR3 is TGTGCCCCCCTCACTCCACAGGGGGGGAGCAATCAGCCCCAGCATTTT. The rearrangement joins TRBV30 to TRBJ1-5, with 8 bases that match TRBD1. J lost 1 base, V lost 8 bases, and 13 bases had no gene match. CDR3 length equals 16 residues. CDR1 GTSNPN and CDR2 SVGIG come from the germline V gene (reference sequence). Looking up the rest from reference TRBV30 and TRBJ1-5 gives the full variable domain: SQTIHQWPATLVQPVGSPLSLECTVEGTSNPNLYWYRQAAGRGLQLLFYSVGIGQISSEVPQNLSASRPQDRQFILSSKKLLLSDSGFYLCAPLTPQGGSNQPQHFGDGTRLSIL.

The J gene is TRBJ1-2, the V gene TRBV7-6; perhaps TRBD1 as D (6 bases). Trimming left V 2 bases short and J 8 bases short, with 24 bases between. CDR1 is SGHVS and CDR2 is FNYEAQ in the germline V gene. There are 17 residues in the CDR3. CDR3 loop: CASSLNSPGGGPEGYTF. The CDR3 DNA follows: TGTGCCAGCAGCTTAAATTCCCCCGGCGGGGGGCCCGAAGGCTACACCTTC.

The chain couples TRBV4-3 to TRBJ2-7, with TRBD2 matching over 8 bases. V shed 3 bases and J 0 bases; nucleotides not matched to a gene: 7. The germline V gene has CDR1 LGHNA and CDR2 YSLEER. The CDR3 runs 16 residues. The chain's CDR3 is CASSHKAGVNSYEQYF. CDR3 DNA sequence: TGCGCCAGCAGCCACAAAGCGGGGGTAAACTCCTACGAGCAGTACTTC.

CDR3 sequence reads: CASSRQGQETQYF. CDR3 in DNA: TGTGCCAGCAGCCGACAGGGGCAAGAGACCCAGTACTTC. This rearrangement joins TRBV7-2 to TRBJ2-5; 8 bases are shared with TRBD1. There are 13 residues in the CDR3. J gave up 2 bases and V 5 bases, and 1 base lay outside the gene matches. The germline gives CDR1 SGHTA, CDR2 FQGNSA. Variable domain in full (rest from reference TRBV7-2 and TRBJ2-5): GAGVSQSPSNKVTEKGKDVELRCDPISGHTALYWYRQSLGQGLEFLIYFQGNSAPDKSGLPSDRFSAERTGGSVSTLTIQRTQQEDSAVYLCASSRQGQETQYFGPGTRLLVL.

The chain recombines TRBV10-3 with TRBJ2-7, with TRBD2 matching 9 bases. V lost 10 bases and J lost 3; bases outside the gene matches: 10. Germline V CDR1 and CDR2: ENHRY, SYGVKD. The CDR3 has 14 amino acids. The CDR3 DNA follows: TGTGCCACGGGAGTAGCGGGGGAAAACTACGAGCAGTACTTC. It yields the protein CATGVAGENYEQYF.

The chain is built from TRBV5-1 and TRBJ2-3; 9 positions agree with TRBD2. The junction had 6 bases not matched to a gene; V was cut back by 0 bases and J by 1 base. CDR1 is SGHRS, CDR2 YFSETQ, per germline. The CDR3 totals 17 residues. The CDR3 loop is CASSLEGREGRTDTQYF. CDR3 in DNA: TGCGCCAGCAGCTTGGAGGGGCGGGAGGGCCGCACAGATACGCAGTATTTT. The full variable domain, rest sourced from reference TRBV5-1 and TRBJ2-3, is KAGVTQTPRYLIKTRGQQVTLSCSPISGHRSVSWYQQTPGQGLQFLFEYFSETQRNKGNFPGRFSGRQFSNSRSEMNVSTLELGDSALYLCASSLEGREGRTDTQYFGPGTRLTVL.

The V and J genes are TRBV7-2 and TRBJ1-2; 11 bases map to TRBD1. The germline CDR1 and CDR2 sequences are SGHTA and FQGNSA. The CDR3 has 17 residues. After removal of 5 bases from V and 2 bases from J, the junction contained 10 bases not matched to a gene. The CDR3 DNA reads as TGTGCCAGCAGCCCTGGGGACAGGGGGTACTCAAACTATGGCTACACCTTC. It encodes CASSPGDRGYSNYGYTF.

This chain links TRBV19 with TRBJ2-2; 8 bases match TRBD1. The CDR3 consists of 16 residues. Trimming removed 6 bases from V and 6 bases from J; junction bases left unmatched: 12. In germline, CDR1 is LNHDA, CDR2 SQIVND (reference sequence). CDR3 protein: CASRTRPGQAAGELFF. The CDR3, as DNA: TGTGCCAGTAGAACTCGTCCGGGACAGGCGGCCGGGGAGCTGTTTTTT. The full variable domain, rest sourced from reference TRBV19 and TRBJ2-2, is DGGITQSPKYLFRKEGQNVTLSCEQNLNHDAMYWYRQDPGQGLRLIYYSQIVNDFQKGDIAEGYSVSREKKESFPLTVTSAQKNPTAFYLCASRTRPGQAAGELFFGEGSRLTVL.

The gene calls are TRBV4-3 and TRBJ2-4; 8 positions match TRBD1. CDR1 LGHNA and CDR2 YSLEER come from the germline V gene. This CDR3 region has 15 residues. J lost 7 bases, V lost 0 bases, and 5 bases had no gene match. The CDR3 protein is CASSQDGQGANIQYF. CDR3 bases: TGCGCCAGCAGCCAAGATGGACAGGGTGCCAACATTCAGTACTTC.

The CDR3 nucleotides read TGTGCTAGTGGTTTGGTCGGCCCAACTAGCAATACGCAGTATTTT. Translating gives CASGLVGPTSNTQYF. V usage is TRBV12-5 and J usage is TRBJ2-3, with D perhaps TRBD2 (6 bases). The CDR3 loop spans 15 amino acids. Trimming shortened V by 0 bases and J by 7 bases, and 14 bases separated the two germline ends. Germline V lookup: CDR1 LGHNT, CDR2 FRNRAP.

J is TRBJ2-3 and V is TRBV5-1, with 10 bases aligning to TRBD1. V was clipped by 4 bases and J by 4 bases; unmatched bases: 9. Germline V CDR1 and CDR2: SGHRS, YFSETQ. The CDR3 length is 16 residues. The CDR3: CASSESGTGVSDTQYF. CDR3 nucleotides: TGCGCCAGCAGCGAATCCGGGACAGGGGTATCAGATACGCAGTATTTT.

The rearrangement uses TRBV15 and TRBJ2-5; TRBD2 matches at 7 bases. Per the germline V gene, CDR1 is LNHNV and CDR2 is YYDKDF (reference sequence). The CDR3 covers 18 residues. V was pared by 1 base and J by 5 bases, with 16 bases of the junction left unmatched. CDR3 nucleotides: TGTGCCACCAGCAGAGCGGGACCCCTCGCGGGAGCTAGGGAGACCCAGTACTTC. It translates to CATSRAGPLAGARETQYF.

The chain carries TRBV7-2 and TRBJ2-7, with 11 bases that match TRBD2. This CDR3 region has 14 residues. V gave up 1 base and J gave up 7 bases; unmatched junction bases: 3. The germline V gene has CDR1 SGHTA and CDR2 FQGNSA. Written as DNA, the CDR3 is TGTGCCAGCAGCTTAGTCCGACTAGCGGGAGAGCAGTACTTC. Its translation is CASSLVRLAGEQYF.

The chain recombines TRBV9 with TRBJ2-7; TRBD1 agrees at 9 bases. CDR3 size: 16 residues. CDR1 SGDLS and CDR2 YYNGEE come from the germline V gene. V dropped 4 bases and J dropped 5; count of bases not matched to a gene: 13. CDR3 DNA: TGTGCCAGCAGCTTTACCCCCGGGACAGGGAAGGACGAGCAGTACTTC. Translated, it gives CASSFTPGTGKDEQYF.